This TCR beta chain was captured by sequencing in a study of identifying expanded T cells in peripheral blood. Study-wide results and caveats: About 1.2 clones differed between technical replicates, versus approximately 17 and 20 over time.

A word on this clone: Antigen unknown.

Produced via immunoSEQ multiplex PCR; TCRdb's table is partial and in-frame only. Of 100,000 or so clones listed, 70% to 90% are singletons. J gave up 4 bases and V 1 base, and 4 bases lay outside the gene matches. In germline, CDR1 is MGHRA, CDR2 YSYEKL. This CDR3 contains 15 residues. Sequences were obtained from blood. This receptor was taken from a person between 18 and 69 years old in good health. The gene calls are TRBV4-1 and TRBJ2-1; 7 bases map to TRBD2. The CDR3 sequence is CASSQARGGYNEQFF. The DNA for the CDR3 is TGCGCCAGCAGCCAAGCGAGGGGAGGGTACAATGAGCAGTTCTTC.